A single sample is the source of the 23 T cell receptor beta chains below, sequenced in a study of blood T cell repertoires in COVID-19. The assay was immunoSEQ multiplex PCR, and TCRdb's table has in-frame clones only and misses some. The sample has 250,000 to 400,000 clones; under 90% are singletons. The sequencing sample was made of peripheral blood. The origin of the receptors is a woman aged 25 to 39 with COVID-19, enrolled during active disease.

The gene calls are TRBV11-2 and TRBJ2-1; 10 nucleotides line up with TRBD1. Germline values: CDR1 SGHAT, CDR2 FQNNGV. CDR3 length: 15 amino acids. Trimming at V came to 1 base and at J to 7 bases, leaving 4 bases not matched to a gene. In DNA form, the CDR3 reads TGTGCCAGCAGCTTAGCTCGGACAGGGGGGAATGAGCAGTTCTTC. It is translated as CASSLARTGGNEQFF.

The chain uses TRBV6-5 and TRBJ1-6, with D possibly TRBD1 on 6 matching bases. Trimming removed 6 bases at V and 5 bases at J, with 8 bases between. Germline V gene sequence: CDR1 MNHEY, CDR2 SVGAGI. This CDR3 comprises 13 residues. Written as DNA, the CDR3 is TGTGCCAGCAGCCGGGACAATAATTCACCCCTCCACTTT. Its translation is CASSRDNNSPLHF.

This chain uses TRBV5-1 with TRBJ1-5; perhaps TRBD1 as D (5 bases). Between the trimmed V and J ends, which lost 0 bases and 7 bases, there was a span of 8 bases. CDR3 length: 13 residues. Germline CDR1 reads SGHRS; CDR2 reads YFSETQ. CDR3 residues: CASSLAGEQPQHF. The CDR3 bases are TGCGCCAGCAGCTTGGCGGGGGAGCAGCCCCAGCATTTT.

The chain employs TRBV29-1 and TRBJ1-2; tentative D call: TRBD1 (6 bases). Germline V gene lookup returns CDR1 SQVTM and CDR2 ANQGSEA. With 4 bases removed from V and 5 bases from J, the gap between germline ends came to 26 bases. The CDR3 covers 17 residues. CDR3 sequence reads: CSVAQVGGAPPRYGYTF. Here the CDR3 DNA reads TGCAGCGTTGCACAGGTGGGGGGGGCGCCCCCCCGGTATGGCTACACCTTC.

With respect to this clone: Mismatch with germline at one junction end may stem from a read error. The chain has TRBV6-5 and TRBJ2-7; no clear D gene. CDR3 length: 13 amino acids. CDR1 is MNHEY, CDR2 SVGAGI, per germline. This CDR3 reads CASSYSNRYPALF. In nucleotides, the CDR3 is TGTGCCAGCAGTTATTCAAATCGCTACCCCGCTTTGTTC.

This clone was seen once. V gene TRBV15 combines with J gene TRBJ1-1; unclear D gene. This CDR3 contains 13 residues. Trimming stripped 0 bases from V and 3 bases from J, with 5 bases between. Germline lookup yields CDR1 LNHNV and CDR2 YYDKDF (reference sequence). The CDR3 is CATSRDPDTEAFF. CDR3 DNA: TGTGCCACCAGCAGAGATCCGGACACTGAAGCTTTCTTT.

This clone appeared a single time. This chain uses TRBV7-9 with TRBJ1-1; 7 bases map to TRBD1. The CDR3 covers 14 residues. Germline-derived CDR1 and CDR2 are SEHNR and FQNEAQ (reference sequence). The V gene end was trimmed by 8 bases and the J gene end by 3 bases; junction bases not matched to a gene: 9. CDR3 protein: CASRQVGGDTEAFF. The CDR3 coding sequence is TGTGCCAGCCGACAAGTAGGGGGCGACACTGAAGCTTTCTTT. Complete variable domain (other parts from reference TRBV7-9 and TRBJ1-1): DTGVSQNPRHKITKRGQNVTFRCDPISEHNRLYWYRQTLGQGPEFLTYFQNEAQLEKSRLLSDRFSAERPKGSFSTLEIQRTEQGDSAMYLCASRQVGGDTEAFFGQGTRLTVV.

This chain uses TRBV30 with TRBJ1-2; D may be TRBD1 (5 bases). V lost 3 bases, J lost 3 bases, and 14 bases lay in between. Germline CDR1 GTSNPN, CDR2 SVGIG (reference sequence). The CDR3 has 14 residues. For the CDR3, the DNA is TGTGCCTGGAGGAGAACACGGGGGGACTATGGCTACACCTTC. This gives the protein CAWRRTRGDYGYTF.

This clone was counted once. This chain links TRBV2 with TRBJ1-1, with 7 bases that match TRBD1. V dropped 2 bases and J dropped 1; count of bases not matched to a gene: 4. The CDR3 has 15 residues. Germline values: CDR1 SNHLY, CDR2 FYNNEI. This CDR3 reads CASSEPRTGNTEAFF. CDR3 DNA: TGTGCCAGCAGTGAACCGAGGACAGGGAACACTGAAGCTTTCTTT.

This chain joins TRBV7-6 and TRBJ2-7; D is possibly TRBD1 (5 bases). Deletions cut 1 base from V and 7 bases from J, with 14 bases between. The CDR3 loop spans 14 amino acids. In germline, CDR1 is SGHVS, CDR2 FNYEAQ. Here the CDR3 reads CASSLDPGRQEQYF. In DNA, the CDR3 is TGTGCCAGCAGCTTAGACCCAGGGCGGCAAGAGCAGTACTTC.

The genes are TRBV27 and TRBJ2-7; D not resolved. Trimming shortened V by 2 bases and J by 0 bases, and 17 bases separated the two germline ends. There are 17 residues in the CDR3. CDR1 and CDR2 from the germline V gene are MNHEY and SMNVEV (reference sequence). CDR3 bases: TGTGCCAGCAGTTTACCCCTAGAGCGCTTGAGCTCCTACGAGCAGTACTTC. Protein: CASSLPLERLSSYEQYF.

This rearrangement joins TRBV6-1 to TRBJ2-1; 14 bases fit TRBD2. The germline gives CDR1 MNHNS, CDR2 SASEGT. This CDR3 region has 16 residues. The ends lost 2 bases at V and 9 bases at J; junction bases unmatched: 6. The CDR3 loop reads CASSERTSGRPAEQFF. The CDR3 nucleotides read TGTGCCAGCAGTGAACGGACTAGCGGGAGGCCCGCTGAGCAGTTCTTC.

Here the CDR3 DNA reads TGTGCCAGCAGCCAAAACAGGCGAACTAGCGGGAGGCTCACCGGGGAGCTGTTTTTT. Residues: CASSQNRRTSGRLTGELFF. The V gene is TRBV3-1 (or the pseudogene TRBV3-2), the J gene TRBJ2-2; 12 bases agree with TRBD2. From germline, CDR1 is LGHDT and CDR2 YNNKEL (reference sequence). The CDR3 is made up of 19 amino acids. V lost 2 bases, J lost 4 bases, and 11 bases stayed unmatched.

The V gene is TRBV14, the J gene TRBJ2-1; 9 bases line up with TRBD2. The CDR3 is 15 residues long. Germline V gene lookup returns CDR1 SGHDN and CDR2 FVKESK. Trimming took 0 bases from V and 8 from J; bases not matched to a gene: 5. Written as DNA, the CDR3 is TGTGCCAGCAGCCAAGATAGCGGGAGTGTGGATGAGCAGTTCTTC. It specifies CASSQDSGSVDEQFF. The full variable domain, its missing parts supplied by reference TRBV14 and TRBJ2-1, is EAGVTQFPSHSVIEKGQTVTLRCDPISGHDNLYWYRRVMGKEIKFLLHFVKESKQDESGMPNNRFLAERTGGTYSTLKVQPAELEDSGVYFCASSQDSGSVDEQFFGPGTRLTVL.

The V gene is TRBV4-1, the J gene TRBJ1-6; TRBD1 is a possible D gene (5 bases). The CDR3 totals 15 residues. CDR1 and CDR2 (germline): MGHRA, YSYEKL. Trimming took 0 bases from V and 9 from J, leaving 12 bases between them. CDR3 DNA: TGCGCCAGCAGCCAAGATCTCACAGGTGGTTCACCCCTCCACTTT. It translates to CASSQDLTGGSPLHF.

The CDR3 coding sequence is TGTGCCAGCAGATACAGGGGGCGGGCCACAGATACGCAGTATTTT. Protein sequence: CASRYRGRATDTQYF. V gene TRBV28 combines with J gene TRBJ2-3; TRBD1 matches at 9 bases. Trimming at V came to 6 bases and at J to 2 bases, leaving 6 bases not matched to a gene. CDR3 length: 15 residues. The V gene's germline CDR1 is MDHEN and CDR2 SYDVKM.

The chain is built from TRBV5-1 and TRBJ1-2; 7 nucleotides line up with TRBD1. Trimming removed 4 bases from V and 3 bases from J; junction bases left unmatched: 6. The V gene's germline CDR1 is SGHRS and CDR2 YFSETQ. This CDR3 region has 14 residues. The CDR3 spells CASSIDRAYYGYTF. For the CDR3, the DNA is TGCGCCAGCAGCATCGACAGGGCTTACTATGGCTACACCTTC. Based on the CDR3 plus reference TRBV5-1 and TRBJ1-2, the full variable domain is KAGVTQTPRYLIKTRGQQVTLSCSPISGHRSVSWYQQTPGQGLQFLFEYFSETQRNKGNFPGRFSGRQFSNSRSEMNVSTLELGDSALYLCASSIDRAYYGYTFGSGTRLTVV.

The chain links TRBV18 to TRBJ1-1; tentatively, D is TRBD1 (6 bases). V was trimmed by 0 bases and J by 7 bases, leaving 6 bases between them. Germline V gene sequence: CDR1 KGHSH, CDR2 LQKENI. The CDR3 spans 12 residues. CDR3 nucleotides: TGTGCCAGCTCACCACCCAGGGGTGAAGCTTTCTTT. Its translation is CASSPPRGEAFF.

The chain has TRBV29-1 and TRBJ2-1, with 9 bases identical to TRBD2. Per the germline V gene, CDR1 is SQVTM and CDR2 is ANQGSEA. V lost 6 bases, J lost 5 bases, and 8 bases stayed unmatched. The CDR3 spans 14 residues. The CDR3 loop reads CSVATSGLNNEQFF. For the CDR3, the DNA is TGCAGCGTCGCCACTAGCGGGCTAAACAATGAGCAGTTCTTC.

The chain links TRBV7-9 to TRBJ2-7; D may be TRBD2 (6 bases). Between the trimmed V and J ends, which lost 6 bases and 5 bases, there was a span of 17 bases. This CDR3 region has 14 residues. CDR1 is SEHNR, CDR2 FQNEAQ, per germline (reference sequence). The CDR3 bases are TGTGCCAGCAGACGGACTAACCCTACCGACGAGCAGTACTTC. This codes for CASRRTNPTDEQYF. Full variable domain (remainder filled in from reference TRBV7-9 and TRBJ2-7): DTGVSQNPRHKITKRGQNVTFRCDPISEHNRLYWYRQTLGQGPEFLTYFQNEAQLEKSRLLSDRFSAERPKGSFSTLEIQRTEQGDSAMYLCASRRTNPTDEQYFGPGTRLTVT.

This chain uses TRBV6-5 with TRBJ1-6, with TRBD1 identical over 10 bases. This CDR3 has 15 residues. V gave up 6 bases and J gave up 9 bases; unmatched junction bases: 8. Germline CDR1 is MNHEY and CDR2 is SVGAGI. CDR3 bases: TGTGCCAGCAGGTCCGGGACAGGGGTTCGTTCACCCCTCCACTTT. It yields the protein CASRSGTGVRSPLHF.

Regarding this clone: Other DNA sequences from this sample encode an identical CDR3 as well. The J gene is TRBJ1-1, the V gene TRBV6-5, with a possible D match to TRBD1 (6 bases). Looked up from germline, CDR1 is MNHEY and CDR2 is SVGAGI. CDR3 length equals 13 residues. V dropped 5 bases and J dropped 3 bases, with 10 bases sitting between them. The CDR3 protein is CASSRTVDTEAFF. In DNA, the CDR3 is TGTGCCAGCAGTAGGACAGTGGACACTGAAGCTTTCTTT.

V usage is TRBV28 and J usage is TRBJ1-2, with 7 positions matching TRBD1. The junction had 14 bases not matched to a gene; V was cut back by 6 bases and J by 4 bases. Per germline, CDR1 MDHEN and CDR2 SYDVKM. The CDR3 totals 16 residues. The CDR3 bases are TGTGCCAGCAGCCTCAGCCTCCAGACAGGGTCCTATGGCTACACCTTC. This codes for CASSLSLQTGSYGYTF.